The text below deals with one T cell receptor (beta chain). The sample holds a few counts of this clonotype. It lacks a known antigen. Base qualities were left out, and no much larger clone turns up one base away. The listed sequencing device is Illumina HiSeq 1500. In-frame beta chains were kept once TCRdb had trimmed the public reads at Q25 with fastp and called clones with MiXCR. All rows with the same CDR3 protein become a single entry with the most common DNA and genes. The sample contains some 390,000 distinct CDR3 sequences, over 15% of them found a single time. The ten largest clones represent 8.7% of the sample. The sample is drawn from a study of T cell repertoires in cytomegalovirus infection (dated by TCRdb to the late 2010s). General notes on the study: The HLA type of each donor mattered for the analysis, because public TCR beta signatures pointed to carriage of CMV infection along with the matching HLA type. The research as a whole found: In both this cohort and an independent approximately 370-donor cohort, the cumulative frequency of public TCR beta family members distinguished carriers of CMV infection plus the relevant HLA type. The ex vivo response was dominated by HLA-C-restricted CMV-specific TCR beta clonotypes, which also provided the single most frequent clonotype in two of eight donors.

The germline V and J ends show losses of 10 bases and 7 bases respectively, and no gene match explains 6 bases of the junction. Taken from cysteine to phenylalanine, the CDR3 has 13 residues. CDR3 DNA is the only sequence kept; it has 39 bases, read in frame from the first base. The germline V gene (reference sequence) gives CDR1 as LNHDA and CDR2 as SQIVND. The chain links TRBV19 with TRBJ2-1; TRBD2 lines up with 11 middle nucleotides. Input material: PBMCs. This receptor was identified in a human donor in good health (CMV status not recorded). Some clones in this sample may be carry-over from other donors' samples. The CDR3 has the sequence CATRLAGINEQFF. The nucleotides read TGTGCCACCCGACTAGCGGGGATAAATGAGCAGTTCTTC.